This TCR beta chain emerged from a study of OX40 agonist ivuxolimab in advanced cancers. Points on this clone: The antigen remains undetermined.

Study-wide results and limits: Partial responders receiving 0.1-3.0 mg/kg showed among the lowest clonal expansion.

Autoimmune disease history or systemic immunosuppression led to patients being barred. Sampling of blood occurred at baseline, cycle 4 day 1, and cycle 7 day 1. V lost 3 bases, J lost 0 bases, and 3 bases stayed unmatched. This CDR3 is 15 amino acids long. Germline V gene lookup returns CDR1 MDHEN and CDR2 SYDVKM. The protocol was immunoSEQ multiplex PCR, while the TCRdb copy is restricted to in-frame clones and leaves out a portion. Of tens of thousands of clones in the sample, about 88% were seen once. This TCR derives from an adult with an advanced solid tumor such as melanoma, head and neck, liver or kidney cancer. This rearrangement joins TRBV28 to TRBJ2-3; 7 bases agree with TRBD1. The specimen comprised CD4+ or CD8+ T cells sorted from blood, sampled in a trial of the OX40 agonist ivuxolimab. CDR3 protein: CASSFGTASTDTQYF. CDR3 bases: TGTGCCAGCAGTTTCGGGACAGCTAGCACAGATACGCAGTATTTT.